This T cell receptor beta chain comes out of a study of T cell repertoires in cytomegalovirus infection (dated by TCRdb to between 2018 and 2021). Describing the broader study: Peptide stimulations targeted recently identified HLA-C-restricted CMV epitopes, whose presentation resists viral immunomodulation, together with well-studied HLA-B-restricted epitopes. The HLA type of each donor mattered for the analysis, because public TCR beta signatures pointed to carriage of CMV infection along with the matching HLA type.

The study at large found these results: Carriers of CMV infection plus the relevant HLA type were discriminated by the cumulative frequency of public TCR beta family members in the study cohort and in an independent approximately 360-donor cohort. The ex vivo response was dominated by HLA-C-restricted CMV-specific TCR beta clonotypes, which also provided the single most frequent clonotype in two of eight donors.

As for this clonotype: What antigen it recognizes has not been identified. No per-base quality is available; no much larger clone lies one base away.

The treatment or condition label corresponds to: in vitro stimulation with specific CMV peptide epitopes to enrich CMV-specific T cells. Sequencing relied on an Illumina HiSeq 1500. TCRdb trimmed the raw reads at Q25, called clones with MiXCR and kept productive beta chains. Every CDR3 protein is listed once, alongside the most common genes and DNA of its rows. For this sample the table gives under 90,000 distinct CDR3 sequences, of which roughly 44% were detected only once. The top ten clones comprise 93% of the sample. The TCR comes from a human donor in good health (CMV status not recorded). Some clones in this sample may be carry-over from other donors' samples. Sequencing was performed on CD8+ T cells from cultured PBMCs, taken from culture after CMV antigen stimulation.

The DNA is as follows: TGTGCCAGCAGCTTTGGGGGGAACGAGCAGTACTTC. It translates to CASSFGGNEQYF. This chain joins TRBV28 to TRBJ2-7, and TRBD2 may be the D gene, going by 6 matching bases. V and J lose 6 bases and 5 bases, and a span of 11 bases separates them. Its CDR3 holds 12 amino acids, cysteine through phenylalanine. The CDR3 DNA has 36 bases and is translated from base 1. The germline V gene gives CDR1 as MDHEN and CDR2 as SYDVKM.